The rows below give T cell receptor beta chains drawn from one sample of a study of blood T cell repertoires in COVID-19. Profiling relied on immunoSEQ multiplex PCR, and the TCRdb table lists in-frame clones only, not all of them. The sample yields some 120,000 clones, 55% to 70% seen once. Sequenced: peripheral blood. These TCRs come from a woman between 65 and 79 years old with acute or convalescent COVID-19. Both conserved end residues are part of each CDR3. D genes are given only for firm matches. Clone size is shown for a subset of rows, as once, few, many or a class of expanded clone.

len	d_gene	j_gene	abundance	v_gene	CDR3aa	CDR3nt
16	TRBD2	TRBJ2-1	-	TRBV7-9	CASSFLAGGGYNEQFF	TGTGCCAGCAGCTTCTTAGCGGGAGGTGGCTACAATGAGCAGTTCTTC
14	TRBD1	TRBJ2-7	-	TRBV11-2	CASSDGTGAYEQYF	TGTGCCAGCAGCGACGGGACAGGGGCCTACGAGCAGTACTTC
13	-	TRBJ2-2	few	TRBV12-3/TRBV12-4	CASRQGGAGELFF	TGTGCCAGCAGACAGGGGGGGGCCGGGGAGCTGTTTTTT
15	TRBD1	TRBJ1-6	-	TRBV7-2	CASSLRTGSNSPLHF	TGTGCCAGCAGCTTACGGACAGGGTCTAATTCACCCCTCCACTTT
17	TRBD2	TRBJ2-1	-	TRBV15	CATSVLAGGFSYNEQFF	TGTGCCACCAGCGTACTAGCGGGGGGCTTCTCCTACAATGAGCAGTTCTTC
13	-	TRBJ1-1	few	TRBV6-2/TRBV6-3	CASSYSFKSEAFF	TGTGCCAGCAGTTACTCGTTCAAATCTGAAGCTTTCTTT
13	TRBD1	TRBJ1-5	many	TRBV5-1	CASSAGGGQPQHF	TGCGCCAGCAGCGCAGGGGGCGGTCAGCCCCAGCATTTT
17	TRBD2	TRBJ2-1	-	TRBV5-3	CARSFFPWRGLDDEQFF	TGTGCCAGAAGCTTCTTTCCTTGGCGGGGGTTGGACGATGAGCAGTTCTTC
15	-	TRBJ1-3	-	TRBV7-2	CASSLDPGSGNTIYF	TGTGCCAGCAGCTTAGACCCAGGGTCTGGAAACACCATATATTTT
17	TRBD2	TRBJ2-3	-	TRBV13	CASSRIGLAGTTDTQYF	TGTGCCAGCAGCCGGATAGGACTAGCGGGGACCACAGATACGCAGTATTTT
13	TRBD1	TRBJ1-2	-	TRBV19	CAITDRGNYGYTF	TGTGCCATCACCGACAGGGGAAATTATGGCTACACCTTC
15	TRBD1	TRBJ2-1	-	TRBV19	CASSPRDRVHNEQFF	TGTGCCAGTAGTCCCCGGGACAGGGTACACAATGAGCAGTTCTTC
14	TRBD1	TRBJ1-1	-	TRBV5-1	CASRYRGQGTEAFF	TGCGCCAGCAGGTACAGGGGACAGGGGACTGAAGCTTTCTTT
16	-	TRBJ1-6	-	TRBV11-2	CASSRTEGLYNSPLHF	TGTGCCAGCAGCCGAACAGAAGGCCTTTATAACTCACCCCTCCACTTT
15	-	TRBJ2-7	-	TRBV10-3	CAISDGRRGFGEQYF	TGTGCCATCAGTGATGGACGCCGGGGGTTCGGCGAGCAGTACTTC
16	-	TRBJ2-5	few	TRBV6-1	CASSELTGRARETQYF	TGTGCCAGCAGTGAATTGACTGGGAGAGCGCGAGAGACCCAGTACTTC
15	-	TRBJ1-4	few	TRBV15	CATSSKAGYNEKLFF	TGTGCCACCAGCAGCAAAGCGGGTTATAATGAAAAACTGTTTTTT
15	-	TRBJ2-1	-	TRBV7-2	CASSLNAGIYNEQFF	TGTGCCAGCAGCTTAAACGCGGGAATCTACAATGAGCAGTTCTTC
15	TRBD2	TRBJ2-1	-	TRBV9	CASSVALAGGNEQFF	TGTGCCAGCAGCGTAGCACTAGCGGGTGGCAATGAGCAGTTCTTC
14	TRBD1	TRBJ1-2	once	TRBV29-1	CSVERGQGVYGYTF	TGCAGCGTTGAACGGGGACAGGGAGTCTATGGCTACACCTTC
14	-	TRBJ2-7	-	TRBV5-1	CATGPVRDSYEQYF	TGCGCCACCGGCCCCGTACGGGACTCCTACGAGCAGTACTTC
14	TRBD1	TRBJ1-2	-	TRBV5-1	CASSLDRGRFGYTF	TGCGCCAGCAGCTTGGACAGGGGGCGGTTTGGCTACACCTTC
15	TRBD1	TRBJ1-2	few	TRBV7-9	CASSPRDRGSKGYTF	TGTGCCAGCAGCCCCCGGGACAGGGGGAGCAAGGGCTACACCTTC
15	-	TRBJ2-3	-	TRBV7-3	CASSTRGGTTDTQYF	TGTGCCAGCAGCACCCGAGGGGGAACCACAGATACGCAGTATTTT
17	TRBD2	TRBJ2-7	few	TRBV19	CASSIGDRERELDEQYF	TGTGCCAGTAGTATCGGGGATCGAGAGCGGGAGCTTGACGAGCAGTACTTC
16	-	TRBJ1-3	-	TRBV7-8	CASSLSRTISGNTIYF	TGTGCCAGCAGCTTATCCAGAACAATCTCTGGAAACACCATATATTTT
14	-	TRBJ1-2	many	TRBV7-9	CASSLGLGREGYTF	TGTGCCAGCAGCCTGGGGTTGGGCAGGGAAGGCTACACCTTC
14	-	TRBJ2-3	-	TRBV20-1	CSASARVGTDTQYF	TGCAGTGCTAGTGCGCGGGTGGGGACAGATACGCAGTATTTT
12	TRBD1	TRBJ1-2	-	TRBV29-1	CSVEDRAGGYTF	TGCAGCGTTGAGGACAGGGCGGGGGGCTACACCTTC
14	TRBD1	TRBJ2-1	-	TRBV19	CASSLTGNYNEQFF	TGTGCCAGTAGTTTGACAGGGAACTACAATGAGCAGTTCTTC
16	TRBD2	TRBJ2-3	-	TRBV4-2	CASSQTSGRPTDTQYF	TGTGCCAGCAGCCAAACTAGCGGGAGGCCCACAGATACGCAGTATTTT
16	-	TRBJ1-1	-	TRBV5-6	CASSLAGGSLFTEAFF	TGTGCCAGCAGCTTGGCTGGGGGCTCATTATTCACTGAAGCTTTCTTT
15	-	TRBJ2-7	-	TRBV2	CASSELGRANYEQYF	TGTGCCAGCAGTGAACTCGGCAGGGCCAACTACGAGCAGTACTTC
16	-	TRBJ1-4	many	TRBV19	CASSTHPRGLNEKLFF	TGTGCCAGTAGTACTCACCCCAGGGGACTAAATGAAAAACTGTTTTTT
15	-	TRBJ2-5	-	TRBV6-1	CASSEVRRSQETQYF	TGTGCCAGCAGTGAAGTCCGGAGATCACAAGAGACCCAGTACTTC
13	TRBD1	TRBJ2-7	-	TRBV12-3/TRBV12-4	CASSSATGHEQYF	TGTGCCAGCAGTTCTGCGACAGGGCACGAGCAGTACTTC
16	TRBD2	TRBJ2-1	-	TRBV7-2	CASSSIAGLIYNEQFF	TGTGCCAGCAGCTCAATAGCGGGATTGATCTACAATGAGCAGTTCTTC
13	-	TRBJ1-1	-	TRBV12-3/TRBV12-4	CASSLSGSTEAFF	TGTGCCAGCAGTTTAAGCGGATCCACTGAAGCTTTCTTT
16	-	TRBJ2-7	few	TRBV21-1	CASSNGWGQGINEQYF	-
17	TRBD1	TRBJ2-5	-	TRBV28	CASSPSRDRGQQETQYF	TGTGCCAGCAGCCCATCGAGGGACAGGGGACAACAAGAGACCCAGTACTTC
14	-	TRBJ1-2	many	TRBV29-1	CSVEDPTAIYGYTF	TGCAGCGTTGAAGATCCCACAGCAATCTATGGCTACACCTTC
15	TRBD1	TRBJ1-2	-	TRBV6-5	CASSPQTGALGGYTF	TGTGCCAGCAGTCCACAGACAGGGGCCCTCGGTGGCTACACCTTC
11	-	TRBJ1-2	-	TRBV28	CASSTEYGYTF	TGTGCCAGCAGTACAGAGTATGGCTACACCTTC
16	TRBD1	TRBJ2-7	-	TRBV28	CASSITDRGPSYEQYF	TGTGCCAGCAGTATCACTGACAGGGGGCCCTCCTACGAGCAGTACTTC
15	TRBD1	TRBJ2-1	-	TRBV24-1	CATSAPGQGYNEQFF	TGTGCCACCAGTGCCCCGGGACAGGGGTACAATGAGCAGTTCTTC
15	-	TRBJ1-5	-	TRBV19	CASSVPGGGNQPQHF	TGTGCCAGTAGTGTCCCGGGTGGAGGCAATCAGCCCCAGCATTTT
13	TRBD2	TRBJ2-7	-	TRBV2	CASILSSGGKQYF	TGTGCCAGCATCTTAAGCAGCGGGGGAAAGCAGTACTTC
17	TRBD2	TRBJ2-3	-	TRBV4-1	CASSGTSGGSLTDTQYF	TGCGCCAGCAGCGGGACTAGCGGGGGTAGCCTCACAGATACGCAGTATTTT
14	-	TRBJ1-1	once	TRBV6-5	CASSSGPMNTEAFF	TGTGCCAGTAGTTCAGGCCCTATGAACACTGAAGCTTTCTTT
13	TRBD1	TRBJ1-5	few	TRBV7-9	CASSPTGDQPQHF	TGTGCCAGCAGCCCGACAGGGGATCAGCCCCAGCATTTT
13	-	TRBJ2-1	-	TRBV6-1	CASSEGSGNEQFF	TGTGCCAGCAGTGAAGGTAGCGGCAATGAGCAGTTCTTC
16	-	TRBJ1-5	-	TRBV18	CASSPGGGSSNQPQHF	TGTGCCAGCTCACCAGGGGGGGGGTCTAGCAATCAGCCCCAGCATTTT
12	TRBD2	TRBJ2-7	-	TRBV6-5	CASLAGGYEQYF	TGTGCCAGTCTTGCGGGGGGCTACGAGCAGTACTTC
12	-	TRBJ1-2	few	TRBV12-3/TRBV12-4	CASRPGGGGYTF	TGTGCCAGCAGACCGGGAGGCGGTGGCTACACCTTC
16	TRBD1	TRBJ1-2	-	TRBV5-8	CASSLPGGRANYGYTF	TGTGCCAGCAGCTTGCCAGGGGGCCGAGCTAACTATGGCTACACCTTC